The clone carrying this T cell receptor (beta chain) was observed a single time. Its antigen is not identified. The length of the CDR3 is 15 residues. The germline CDR1 and CDR2 sequences are MDHEN and SYDVKM. Trimming cost V 7 bases and J 0 bases, with 12 bases left between them. This entry belongs to a study of Ad26.COV2.S vaccination and SARS-CoV-2 variants. Across the study: Donor participated within the Ad26.COV2.S arm of the COV1001 trial. Ad26.COV2.S given intramuscularly, once or twice 56 days apart.

Findings of the study overall: Comparable non-spike TCR breadth was observed in vaccine and placebo recipients.

As to treatment: about 20 received Ad26.COV2.S at low or high dose, single or two shots; about 5 received placebo; per-sample allocation not given. Specimen acquisition occurred on day 63 following the initial vaccine or placebo injection. It was an adult aged 18-55 years in Boston who was the donor. Profiling relied on immunoSEQ multiplex PCR, and the TCRdb table lists in-frame clones only, not all of them. The repertoire holds about 320,000 clones, around four fifths seen once, with 2% to 2.5% in the top ten. The rearrangement joins TRBV28 to TRBJ1-4, with D possibly TRBD1 on 5 matching bases. The sequenced sample was peripheral blood, obtained in a trial of Ad26.COV2.S vaccine versus placebo. The source is a person between 18 and 65 years old who received the Ad26.COV2.S COVID-19 vaccine or a placebo. The CDR3 here is CASMDTLATNEKLFF. DNA of the CDR3: TGTGCCAGCATGGACACCCTCGCAACTAATGAAAAACTGTTTTTT.